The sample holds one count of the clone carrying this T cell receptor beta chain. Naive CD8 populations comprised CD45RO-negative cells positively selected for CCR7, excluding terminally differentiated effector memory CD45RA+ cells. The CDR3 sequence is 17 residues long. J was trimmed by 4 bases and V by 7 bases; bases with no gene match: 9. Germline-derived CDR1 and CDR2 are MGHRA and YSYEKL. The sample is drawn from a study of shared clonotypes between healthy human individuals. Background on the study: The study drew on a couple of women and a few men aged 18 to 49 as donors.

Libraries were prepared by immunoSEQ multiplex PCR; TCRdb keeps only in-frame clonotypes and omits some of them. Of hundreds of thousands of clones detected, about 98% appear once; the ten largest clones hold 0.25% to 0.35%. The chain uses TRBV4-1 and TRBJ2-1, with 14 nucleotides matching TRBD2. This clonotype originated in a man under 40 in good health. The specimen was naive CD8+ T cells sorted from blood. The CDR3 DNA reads TGCGCCAGCACCCTAGGACTAGCGGGAGGACTATACAATGAGCAGTTCTTC. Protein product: CASTLGLAGGLYNEQFF.